This T cell receptor (beta chain) was identified in a study of tumor-infiltrating lymphocytes in primary liver carcinoma. With regard to this clonotype: The antigen is undetermined. Given the absence of the conserved phenylalanine or tryptophan at the CDR3 end, a read error is likely.

Making TCR beta cDNA involved 400 to 600 ng total RNA and a constant-region primer. For TCR beta, libraries were produced by three nested multiplex PCR rounds using slightly modified ARM-PCR. Use of TRBV1-TRBV30 forward primers with a C-beta reverse primer characterized the first two PCR rounds, which lasted roughly 11 cycles each. TCRdb re-called the multiplex PCR reads through MiXCR, storing one row per CDR3 protein. The sample lists around 100,000 distinct CDR3 sequences, more than 65% occurring once. General study points: Tumor region pairs shared more overlap than did tumor-adjacent and tumor-blood pairs.

CDR1 is SGHAT and CDR2 is FQNNGV in the germline V gene. There are 13 residues in the CDR3. For each extraction, RNA and DNA were obtained together from 20-30 mg of unsorted bulk tissue. The chain couples TRBV11-2 to TRBJ1-6; D gene unclear. The sequenced material came from liver tumor tissue from sampling region 2. Sample subset: tumor region T2, inferior pole. The receptor was derived from a woman aged 55-69 years with primary liver carcinoma and hepatitis B virus infection. The DNA of the CDR3 is TGTGCCAGCAGCTTCGTAATGAATTCACTCCTCCACTAT. Translation: CASSFVMNSLLHY.